This TCR beta chain stems from a study of CD8+CD57+ T cells in acquired aplastic anemia. The germline V gene has CDR1 DFQATT and CDR2 SNEGSKA (reference sequence). Trimming took off 1 base at V and 0 bases at J, with 13 bases between the two ends. The CDR3 is 15 residues long. Previously, flow cytometry had revealed CD8+CD57+ cell expansion in the patients chosen for sequencing. Investigators profiled TCR beta VDJ and CDR3 from genomic DNA template. TCRdb redid the calling of the reads with MiXCR, one entry per CDR3 protein. The table has approximately 80,000 distinct CDR3 sequences, roughly 72% seen once.

The chain joins TRBV20-1 to TRBJ2-7; D possibly corresponds to TRBD2 (6 bases). Sequencing was done on a sample of sorted CD4+, CD8+, or CD8+CD57+ T cells (not recorded which) from PBMCs. This sequence was found in a human donor with aplastic anemia. The CDR3 region is CSARGRTGVSYEQYF. The CDR3, as DNA: TGCAGTGCTAGAGGCCGTACGGGGGTCTCCTACGAGCAGTACTTC.